Given below is one TCR beta chain in context. Its antigen is still unknown. Base qualities were left out, and no much larger clone turns up one base away. The CDR3, cysteine through phenylalanine, is 14 amino acids long. Only the CDR3 portion is preserved as DNA: 42 bases, with reading frame beginning at the first base. CDR1 and CDR2 (SGHRS, YFSETQ) derive from the germline V gene. V loses 2 bases, J loses 8 bases, and the germline ends lie 14 bases apart. The time point label, read with the paper, signifies: pre-sensitization, week 0. This specimen's treatment or condition label, interpreted: therapeutic diphenylcyclopropenone sensitization with weekly scalp DPC. At every patch-test visit, the blood draw took place before the patch test was put on. Eligible patients were aged 18 to 70, diagnosed with alopecia, deemed suitable for DPC therapy, and excluded if pregnant. Total RNA was extracted from unfractionated whole blood collected in Tempus Blood RNA tubes.

The data are from a study of human T cells and chemical hapten exposure (dated by TCRdb to about 2021). Regarding the research as a whole: For sensitization, 2% DPC in acetone was applied to a 2 cm by 2 cm area of upper inner arm skin. The patient cohort, mostly female, included alopecia areata with under or over 50% scalp involvement, alopecia totalis and alopecia universalis. Blood for TCR sequencing was provided by twenty-nine alopecia patients at one to four time points (pre-sensitization, 2, 6 and 24 weeks). Libraries were pooled for sequencing, and variation in per-sample TCR yields was attributed mainly to small differences in library volumes within the pool. Blood samples were taken from patients before sensitization (week 0) and then at 2, 6 and about 24 weeks after DPC sensitization. Patch testing was performed on the upper back with Finn chambers containing 0.01% DPC, and the patch tests were scored after 6 days according to International Contact Dermatitis Research Group standards. Patients additionally received weekly therapeutic DPC doses to the scalp throughout the roughly 25-week study period. This study followed changes in the peripheral blood TCR repertoire in vivo during primary and secondary sensitization of alopecia patients to the hapten diphenylcyclopropenone (DPC).

Receptor libraries were prepared by RACE. Sequencing took place on a NextSeq 500. During library preparation, unique molecular identifiers were attached to individual cDNA molecules so that TCRs could be counted in a quantitative, reproducible way. From each blood RNA sample, both TCR alpha and TCR beta chains were sequenced. The authors' analysis ran thus. The median number of TCRs per sample was 90,000 to 100,000, ranging from about 20,000 to 750,000. V, J and CDR3 annotation of the TCR reads was performed with the Decombinator software suite. For the PS versus PT1 abundance plots, all samples were subsampled to the same number of TCRs (28,000). Expanded TCRs were defined as absent before sensitization and observed at least eight times at the 2-week time point. TCRdb took the public reads, trimmed them with fastp at Q25, ran MiXCR for clone calling and kept in-frame beta chains. Entries are consolidated by CDR3 protein sequence, retaining the most common genes and DNA. These V and J calls are TCRdb output, not the study's own analysis. A total of 350,000 to 400,000 distinct CDR3 sequences appear in this sample, 4% to 6% of them only once. The leading ten clones occupy 2.5% to 3% of the sample.

Overall study outcomes, separate from this receptor: Because every patient had alopecia, a presumed autoimmune disease, the patients' immune response might differ from that of healthy individuals. Repeated subsampling changed both the strength of the expansion versus patch-test correlation and the threshold at which the correlation became significant. Patch test score was positively correlated with the number of PT1 expanded TCRs, with significance at thresholds 8, 16 and 32 but not at 4. Expanded TCRs formed significantly more large CDR3 similarity clusters than pre-sensitization or healthy control sets, consistent with antigen-driven responses. DPC sensitization did not change the number of TCRs with a frequency above 1 in 1000, and there was no evidence of changes in global repertoire structure.

The sequences come from whole blood, collected in connection with sensitization to the hapten diphenylcyclopropenone (DPC). The rearranged chain carries TRBV5-1 and TRBJ2-1; a tentative D call is TRBD1 (5 bases match). The TCR was taken from a woman in her 50s with alopecia areata. Some clones in this sample may be carry-over from other donors' samples. The DNA is as follows: TGCGCCAGCAGCTTTGGGGCAGGGCTGGATGAGCAGTTCTTC. It codes for CASSFGAGLDEQFF.